One and the same sample provided the 32 T cell receptor beta chains below, sequenced in a study of blood T cells in healthy people across ages. A second PCR, run for roughly 7 to 12 cycles, used a sample-barcoded 5' primer plus a J-beta primer mix. TCRdb used MiXCR to reprocess the 5' RACE reads, holding one entry per CDR3 protein. This table has some 1,500,000 distinct CDR3 sequences, under 55% appearing once. The specimen sequenced was blood. These receptors all stem from a woman aged 18 to 35 in good health.

A remark on this clonotype: An end of the junction does not agree with germline; a read error may underlie this. The CDR3 region has the DNA TGCGCCAGCAGCCAAGAAGGAGGAAATTCACCCCTCTACTTT. This codes for CASSQEGGNSPLYF. The chain has TRBV4-1 and TRBJ1-6; D ambiguous. The CDR3 covers 14 residues. The germline V gene has CDR1 MGHRA and CDR2 YSYEKL.

There are many counts of this clonotype. The chain carries TRBV29-1 and TRBJ2-7; no clear D gene. The germline CDR1 and CDR2 sequences are SQVTM and ANQGSEA. This CDR3 contains 15 residues. V dropped 6 bases and J dropped 1 base, with 19 bases sitting between them. CDR3 nucleotides: TGCAGCGTAGCGTCCGGACGAACGACTTCCTACGAGCAGTACTTC. Amino acids: CSVASGRTTSYEQYF.

In this sample, this clonotype turned up a few times. V is TRBV27 and J is TRBJ2-3, with TRBD2 identical over 8 bases. In germline, CDR1 is MNHEY, CDR2 SMNVEV (reference sequence). The ends lost 8 bases at V and 0 bases at J; junction bases unmatched: 16. This CDR3 contains 18 residues. The chain's CDR3 is CASAQRGLLVTSTDTQYF. CDR3 sequence (DNA): TGTGCCAGCGCCCAGCGGGGGCTGCTTGTCACTAGCACAGATACGCAGTATTTT.

In nucleotides, the CDR3 is TGCAGTGCTACCCCGGACAGGGGAGAAGCTTTCTTT. The encoded protein is CSATPDRGEAFF. The V call is TRBV20-1, the J call TRBJ1-1; 9 nucleotides align to TRBD1. The germline gives CDR1 DFQATT, CDR2 SNEGSKA (reference sequence). CDR3 length: 12 residues. J was trimmed by 8 bases and V by 4 bases; bases with no gene match: 5.

The J gene is TRBJ1-6, the V gene TRBV6-5; maybe TRBD1 (5 bases). In germline, CDR1 is MNHEY, CDR2 SVGAGI. V was trimmed by 0 bases and J by 7 bases, leaving 13 bases between them. This CDR3 is 16 amino acids long. The DNA of the CDR3 is TGTGCCAGCAGTTACTCGATGGGGGGAGGAAATTCACCCCTCCACTTT. Its protein is CASSYSMGGGNSPLHF.

The rearrangement links TRBV5-6 to TRBJ2-1; 11 positions match TRBD2. Per germline, CDR1 SGHDT and CDR2 YYEEEE. This CDR3 is built from 19 residues. Trimming took 4 bases from V and 2 from J; bases not matched to a gene: 14. The CDR3 loop reads CASSPGFVTSGSTYNEQFF. The CDR3 DNA reads TGTGCCAGCAGCCCAGGGTTTGTAACTAGCGGGAGTACCTACAATGAGCAGTTCTTC.

This clonotype has a handful of counts. CDR3 in DNA: TGTGCCAGCAGTTTGGAACCGGGACACAATAATTCACCCCTCCACTTT. This encodes CASSLEPGHNNSPLHF. This chain uses TRBV12-3 or TRBV12-4 with TRBJ1-6, with D tentatively TRBD1 (6 bases). Trimming took off 3 bases at V and 5 bases at J, with 14 bases between the two ends. The CDR3 runs 16 residues.

The chain has TRBV24-1 and TRBJ2-3; no definite D call. This CDR3 comprises 13 residues. The V and J ends lost 6 bases and 1 base respectively, with 7 bases between them. Germline V gives CDR1 KGHDR, CDR2 SFDVKD. The CDR3 DNA follows: TGTGCCACCAGTCTTGGCGGCACAGATACGCAGTATTTT. Protein: CATSLGGTDTQYF.

For the CDR3, the DNA is TGCATTTCCACAGGGGCGCAAGGGACTGAAGCTTTCTTT. This codes for CISTGAQGTEAFF. This chain joins TRBV20-1 and TRBJ1-1; TRBD1 agrees at 7 bases. Germline CDR1 and CDR2: DFQATT and SNEGSKA (reference sequence). This CDR3 region has 13 residues.

This chain uses TRBV19 with TRBJ2-4; D unresolved. The CDR3 spans 14 residues. The ends were cut back, 1 base at V and 2 bases at J, with 6 bases in the middle. Germline V gene data show CDR1 as LNHDA and CDR2 as SQIVND (reference sequence). The CDR3 sequence is CASSIANPKNIQYF. The CDR3 DNA is TGTGCCAGTAGTATAGCGAACCCCAAAAACATTCAGTACTTC. Full variable domain (missing parts from reference TRBV19 and TRBJ2-4): DGGITQSPKYLFRKEGQNVTLSCEQNLNHDAMYWYRQDPGQGLRLIYYSQIVNDFQKGDIAEGYSVSREKKESFPLTVTSAQKNPTAFYLCASSIANPKNIQYFGAGTRLSVL.

This clonotype was observed a few times. J is TRBJ1-2 and V is TRBV7-9; unclear D gene. The germline V gene encodes CDR1 SEHNR and CDR2 FQNEAQ (reference sequence). The CDR3 extends over 15 amino acids. The germline V and J ends were trimmed by 7 bases and 3 bases, with 18 bases remaining between them. The CDR3 is CASTPSAILYYGYTF. The DNA for the CDR3 is TGTGCCAGCACCCCGTCGGCCATCTTGTACTATGGCTACACCTTC.

The DNA of the CDR3 is TGCAGTGCTAGAGTTCAGGAAAAACTGTTTTTT. Translated, it gives CSARVQEKLFF. This chain uses TRBV20-1 with TRBJ1-4, with no clear D. Germline V gives CDR1 DFQATT, CDR2 SNEGSKA (reference sequence). CDR3 length: 11 residues. V shed 1 base and J shed 8 bases, with 5 bases lying between them.

This clonotype has only a few counts. The V call is TRBV7-3, the J call TRBJ2-7; D ambiguous. CDR1 is SGHTA and CDR2 is FQGTGA in the germline V gene. Trimming shortened V by 0 bases and J by 5 bases, and 8 bases separated the two germline ends. This CDR3 has 13 amino acids. The CDR3 region has the DNA TGTGCCAGCAGCTTAACACGTCTCCACGAGCAGTACTTC. Protein sequence: CASSLTRLHEQYF.

Only a few counts were recorded for this clonotype. The chain recombines TRBV4-3 with TRBJ2-1; TRBD2 aligns across 7 bases. V was pared by 3 bases and J by 7 bases, with 12 bases of the junction left unmatched. The CDR3 runs to 16 residues. Germline CDR1 and CDR2: LGHNA and YSLEER. CDR3 sequence: CASSHQPTGLKNEQFF. The DNA of the CDR3 is TGCGCCAGCAGCCATCAGCCTACGGGACTAAAGAATGAGCAGTTCTTC.

The chain combines TRBV5-1 with TRBJ2-3; tentatively, D is TRBD2 (5 bases). Germline values: CDR1 SGHRS, CDR2 YFSETQ. The CDR3 spans 15 residues. The V end was cut by 0 bases, the J end by 5 bases, with 13 bases between. The CDR3 DNA sequence: TGCGCCAGCAGCTTGGAAACGCGGGCACAAGATACGCAGTATTTT. Amino acid sequence: CASSLETRAQDTQYF.

This clonotype was observed once. V gene TRBV5-1 combines with J gene TRBJ2-3, with 7 bases lining up with TRBD2. The CDR3 extends over 17 amino acids. V shed 0 bases, J shed 0 bases, and the junction held 7 bases outside the gene matches. Germline-derived CDR1 and CDR2 are SGHRS and YFSETQ. As DNA, the CDR3 is TGCGCCAGCAGCTTGGCCAGGCTAGCGGCTAGCACAGATACGCAGTATTTT. Protein: CASSLARLAASTDTQYF.

In this sample, this clonotype turned up a few times. The chain is built from TRBV12-3 or TRBV12-4 and TRBJ1-1; 8 nucleotides align to TRBD1. The CDR3 spans 15 residues. V lost 7 bases, J lost 1 base, and 8 bases stayed unmatched. This CDR3 reads CASTPRQGTNTEAFF. The CDR3, as DNA: TGTGCCAGCACCCCTAGACAGGGGACGAACACTGAAGCTTTCTTT.

The CDR3 sequence is CSASGTGSSRDTQYF. For the CDR3, the DNA is TGCAGTGCTAGCGGGACAGGGTCCTCTCGCGATACGCAGTATTTT. The chain uses TRBV20-1 and TRBJ2-3; 9 bases align to TRBD1. After removal of 3 bases from V and 6 bases from J, the junction contained 10 bases not matched to a gene. The CDR3 length is 15 residues. Germline V gene data show CDR1 as DFQATT and CDR2 as SNEGSKA (reference sequence).

The chain carries TRBV20-1 and TRBJ2-1, with 9 bases fitting TRBD2. CDR3 length equals 16 residues. V lost 3 bases and J lost 8; bases outside the gene matches: 14. Germline CDR1 DFQATT, CDR2 SNEGSKA (reference sequence). The CDR3 nucleotides read TGCAGTGCTAGCAGCGGGAGGACATCCCGAAGTTATGAGCAGTTCTTC. It translates to CSASSGRTSRSYEQFF.

The chain carries TRBV4-2 and TRBJ2-2; 14 nucleotides align to TRBD2. CDR1 and CDR2 (germline): LGHNA, YNFKEQ. This CDR3 region has 17 residues. V lost 3 bases and J lost 6; bases outside the gene matches: 6. CDR3 nucleotides: TGTGCCAGCAGCCATTCCCTGACTAGCGGGAGGGCCGGGGAGCTGTTTTTT. This encodes CASSHSLTSGRAGELFF.

Regarding this clonotype: One junction end does not reproduce the germline sequence, and a read error may be involved. V is TRBV20-1 and J is TRBJ2-7; TRBD2 matches at 7 bases. Germline values: CDR1 DFQATT, CDR2 SNEGSKA (reference sequence). This CDR3 has 15 amino acids. The CDR3 sequence: CSARKGGSSSYGQYF. CDR3 nucleotides: TGCAGTGCTAGAAAGGGCGGGAGCAGCTCCTACGGGCAGTACTTC.

Comment on this clonotype: Given a much more abundant clone one base away, this may be a read error. The V call is TRBV10-3, the J call TRBJ2-7; maybe TRBD1 (6 bases). The germline V and J ends were trimmed by 7 bases and 1 base, with 14 bases remaining between them. Looked up from germline, CDR1 is ENHRY and CDR2 is SYGVKD. This CDR3 region has 14 residues. The DNA of the CDR3 is TGTGCCATCAAAGGACGGGACAATTCCTACGAGCAGTACTTC. Translated: CAIKGRDNSYEQYF.

The chain uses TRBV4-1 and TRBJ1-2, with no clear D. Germline CDR1 reads MGHRA; CDR2 reads YSYEKL. CDR3 length: 15 amino acids. V lost 4 bases and J 0 bases, leaving 12 bases between the germline ends. The CDR3 sequence: CASSPQAQTNYGYTF. CDR3 coding DNA: TGCGCCAGCAGCCCCCAGGCACAGACTAACTATGGCTACACCTTC.

V and J are TRBV20-1 and TRBJ2-4; D is possibly TRBD1 (6 bases). This CDR3 is 13 amino acids long. The germline CDR1 and CDR2 sequences are DFQATT and SNEGSKA (reference sequence). V was trimmed by 3 bases and J by 9 bases, leaving 15 bases between them. CDR3 sequence: CSASNTGHGIQYF. For the CDR3, the DNA is TGCAGTGCTAGCAATACAGGGCATGGCATTCAGTACTTC.

The genes are TRBV10-3 and TRBJ2-7; no firm D call. The germline V gene has CDR1 ENHRY and CDR2 SYGVKD. The CDR3 spans 12 residues. The germline V and J ends were trimmed by 6 bases and 0 bases, with 6 bases remaining between them. The CDR3 spells CAIRSDSYEQYF. CDR3 DNA sequence: TGTGCCATCAGGTCGGACTCCTACGAGCAGTACTTC.

V gene TRBV7-9 combines with J gene TRBJ2-1; the match to TRBD2 covers 13 bases. The ends lost 5 bases at V and 12 bases at J; junction bases unmatched: 4. CDR1 is SEHNR, CDR2 FQNEAQ, per germline (reference sequence). The CDR3 is 13 amino acids. DNA of the CDR3: TGTGCCAGCAGCACGGGACTAGCGGGGACGCAGTTCTTC. Translating it yields CASSTGLAGTQFF.

A word on this clonotype: A single base separates this from a much larger clone, so it may be a read error. The genes are TRBV29-1 and TRBJ1-2; D is undetermined. The germline V gene has CDR1 SQVTM and CDR2 ANQGSEA. V was shortened by 7 bases and J by 7 bases, with 13 bases between the two germline ends. There are 11 residues in the CDR3. As DNA, the CDR3 is TGCAGCGGTTTGGAACTCGGTGGCTACACCTTC. As protein: CSGLELGGYTF.

This clonotype was found many times. The chain has TRBV7-2 and TRBJ2-3, with D perhaps TRBD2 (5 bases). The CDR3 length is 15 residues. CDR1 and CDR2 from the germline V gene are SGHTA and FQGNSA. The germline V and J ends were trimmed by 5 bases and 8 bases, with 20 bases remaining between them. The CDR3 spells CASSLPHPRRGTQYF. In DNA, the CDR3 is TGTGCCAGCAGCCTACCACACCCCCGCCGGGGTACGCAGTATTTT.

The chain carries TRBV2 and TRBJ2-7; D is possibly TRBD1 or TRBD2 (6 bases each). V was trimmed by 9 bases and J by 3 bases, leaving 21 bases between them. The CDR3 contains 15 residues. The germline V gene has CDR1 SNHLY and CDR2 FYNNEI. The CDR3 bases are TGTGCCAGTTTAAGGGGGGCCACAGGGCTCTACGAGCAGTACTTC. Its translation is CASLRGATGLYEQYF.

The CDR3, as DNA: TGCAGTGCTAACCAGAACACCGGGGAGCTGTTTTTT. Its translation is CSANQNTGELFF. The genes are TRBV20-1 and TRBJ2-2, with no clear D. There are 12 residues in the CDR3. Germline assignment: CDR1 DFQATT and CDR2 SNEGSKA (reference sequence). V gave up 4 bases and J gave up 1 base, with 4 bases separating them.

In DNA form, the CDR3 reads TGTGCCAGCAGCACAAAGACCGCATCCGGGACCCAGTACTTC. Residues: CASSTKTASGTQYF. The chain is built from TRBV5-6 and TRBJ2-7; D is unresolved. The end of the DNA is better explained by TRBJ2-5, so the J call may be wrong. The CDR3 is 14 amino acids. In germline, CDR1 is SGHDT, CDR2 YYEEEE.

The table lists this clonotype with a few counts. This rearrangement joins TRBV6-1 to TRBJ2-1; D not certain. CDR3 length: 16 amino acids. V was cut by 2 bases and J by 2 bases, with 13 bases left in between. Germline CDR1 is MNHNS and CDR2 is SASEGT. CDR3 DNA sequence: TGTGCCAGCAGTGAAAGAATCAGGTTGGCCTACAATGAGCAGTTCTTC. Protein sequence: CASSERIRLAYNEQFF.